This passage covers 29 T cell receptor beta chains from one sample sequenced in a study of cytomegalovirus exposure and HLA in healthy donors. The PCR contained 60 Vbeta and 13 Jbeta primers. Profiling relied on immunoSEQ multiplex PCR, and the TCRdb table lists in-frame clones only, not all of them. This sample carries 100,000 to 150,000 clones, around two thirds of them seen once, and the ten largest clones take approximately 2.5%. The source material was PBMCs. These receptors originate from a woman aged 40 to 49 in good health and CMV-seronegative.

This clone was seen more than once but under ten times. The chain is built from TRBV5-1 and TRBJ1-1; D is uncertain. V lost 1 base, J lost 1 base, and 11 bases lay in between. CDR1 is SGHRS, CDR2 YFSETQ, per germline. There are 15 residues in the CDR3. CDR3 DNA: TGCGCCAGCAGCTTGTTGGGCAATGCGAACACTGAAGCTTTCTTT. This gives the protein CASSLLGNANTEAFF.

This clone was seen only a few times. In nucleotides, the CDR3 is TGTGCCAGCAGCTTAGCCGGGACAACAACTAATGAAAAACTGTTTTTT. It codes for CASSLAGTTTNEKLFF. The chain combines TRBV7-9 with TRBJ1-4; D is perhaps TRBD1 (6 bases). CDR3 size: 16 residues. V was trimmed by 0 bases and J by 0 bases, leaving 8 bases between them. In germline, CDR1 is SEHNR, CDR2 FQNEAQ (reference sequence).

The CDR3 sequence: CASSVGSGSYGYTF. In DNA, the CDR3 is TGTGCCAGCAGCGTAGGGTCAGGCAGCTATGGCTACACCTTC. J is TRBJ1-2 and V is TRBV9, with D unresolved. There are 14 residues in the CDR3. The ends were cut back, 0 bases at V and 4 bases at J, with 10 bases in the middle. CDR1 is SGDLS, CDR2 YYNGEE, per germline.

As DNA, the CDR3 is TGTGCCAGTACCTCGGGACAATTAGGTTCACCCCTCCACTTT. Translating gives CASTSGQLGSPLHF. The chain joins TRBV10-3 to TRBJ1-6; tentative D call: TRBD1 (6 bases). The CDR3 loop spans 14 amino acids. CDR1 ENHRY and CDR2 SYGVKD come from the germline V gene. Trimming left V 10 bases short and J 9 bases short, with 19 bases between.

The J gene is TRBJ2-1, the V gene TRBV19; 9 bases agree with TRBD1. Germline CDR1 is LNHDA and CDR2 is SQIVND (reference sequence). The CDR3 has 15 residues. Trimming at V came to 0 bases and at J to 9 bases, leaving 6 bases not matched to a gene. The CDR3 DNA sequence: TGTGCCAGTAGTATAGAGAACAGGGGGCGTAGTGAGCAGTTCTTC. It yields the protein CASSIENRGRSEQFF.

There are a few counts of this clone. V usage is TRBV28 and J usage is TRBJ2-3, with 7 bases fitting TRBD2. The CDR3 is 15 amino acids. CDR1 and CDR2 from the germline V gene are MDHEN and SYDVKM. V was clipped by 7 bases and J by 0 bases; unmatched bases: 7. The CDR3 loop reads CASKFGGVSTDTQYF. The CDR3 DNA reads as TGTGCCAGCAAATTTGGGGGGGTCAGCACAGATACGCAGTATTTT.

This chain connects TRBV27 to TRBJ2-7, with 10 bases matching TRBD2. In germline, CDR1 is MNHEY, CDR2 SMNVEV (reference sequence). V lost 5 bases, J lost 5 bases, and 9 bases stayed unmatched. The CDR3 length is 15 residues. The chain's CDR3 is CASSILAGWGHEQYF. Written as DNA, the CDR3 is TGTGCCAGCAGTATACTAGCGGGGTGGGGTCACGAGCAGTACTTC.

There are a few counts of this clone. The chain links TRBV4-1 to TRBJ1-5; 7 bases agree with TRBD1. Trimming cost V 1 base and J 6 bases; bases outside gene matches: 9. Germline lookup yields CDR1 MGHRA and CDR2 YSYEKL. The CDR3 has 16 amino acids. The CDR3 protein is CASSQAGTAFIQPQHF. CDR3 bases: TGCGCCAGCAGCCAAGCCGGGACAGCGTTTATTCAGCCCCAGCATTTT.

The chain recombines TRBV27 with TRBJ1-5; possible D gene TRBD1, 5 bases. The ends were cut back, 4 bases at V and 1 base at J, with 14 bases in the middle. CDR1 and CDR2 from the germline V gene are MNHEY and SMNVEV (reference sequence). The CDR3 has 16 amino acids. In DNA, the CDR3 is TGTGCCAGCAGTTACAGGTCAGGAGCGAGCAATCAGCCCCAGCATTTT. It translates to CASSYRSGASNQPQHF.

In DNA, the CDR3 is TGTGCCAGCAGCCGCTCCCCTAGCGGGGGGGCGCATGAGCAGTTCTTC. This translates into CASSRSPSGGAHEQFF. The V call is TRBV7-6, the J call TRBJ2-1; TRBD2 aligns across 12 bases. The CDR3 length is 16 residues. V was pared by 5 bases and J by 8 bases, with 10 bases of the junction left unmatched. Germline assignment: CDR1 SGHVS and CDR2 FNYEAQ.

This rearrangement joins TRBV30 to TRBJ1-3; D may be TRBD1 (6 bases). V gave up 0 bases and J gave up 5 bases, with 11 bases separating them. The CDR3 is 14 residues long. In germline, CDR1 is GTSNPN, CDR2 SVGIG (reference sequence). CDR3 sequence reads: CAWSVLTGRNTIYF. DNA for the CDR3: TGTGCCTGGAGTGTACTAACAGGGAGAAACACCATATATTTT.

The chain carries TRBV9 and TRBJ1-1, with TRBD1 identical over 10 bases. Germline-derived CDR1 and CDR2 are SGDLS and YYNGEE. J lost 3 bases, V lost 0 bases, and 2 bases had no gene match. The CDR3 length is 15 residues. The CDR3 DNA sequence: TGTGCCAGCAGCGTAGGGGGGACAGGGGACACTGAAGCTTTCTTT. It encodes CASSVGGTGDTEAFF.

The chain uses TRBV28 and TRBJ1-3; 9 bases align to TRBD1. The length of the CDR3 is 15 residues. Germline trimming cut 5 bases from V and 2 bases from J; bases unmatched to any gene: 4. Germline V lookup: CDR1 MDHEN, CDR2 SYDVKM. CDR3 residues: CASSQRTGAGNTIYF. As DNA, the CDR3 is TGTGCCAGCAGTCAAAGGACAGGGGCTGGAAACACCATATATTTT.

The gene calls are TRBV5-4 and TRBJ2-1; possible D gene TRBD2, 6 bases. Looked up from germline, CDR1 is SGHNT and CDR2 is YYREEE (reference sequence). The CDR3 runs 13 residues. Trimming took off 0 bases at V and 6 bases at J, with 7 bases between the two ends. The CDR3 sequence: CASSLGGVNEQFF. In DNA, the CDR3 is TGTGCCAGCAGCTTGGGGGGGGTCAATGAGCAGTTCTTC.

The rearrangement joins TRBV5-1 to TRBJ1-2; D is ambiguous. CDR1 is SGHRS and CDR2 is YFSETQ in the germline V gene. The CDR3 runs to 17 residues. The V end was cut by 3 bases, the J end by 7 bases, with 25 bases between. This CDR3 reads CASSSSPSGSLGAGYTF. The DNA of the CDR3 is TGCGCCAGCAGCTCCTCACCTTCGGGGTCTCTAGGAGCTGGCTACACCTTC.

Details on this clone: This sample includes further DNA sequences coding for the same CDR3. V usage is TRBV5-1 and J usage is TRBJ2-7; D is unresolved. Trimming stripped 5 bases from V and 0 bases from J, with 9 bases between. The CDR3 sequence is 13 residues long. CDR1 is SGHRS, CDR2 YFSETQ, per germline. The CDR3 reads CASSPDSSYEQYF. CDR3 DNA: TGCGCCAGCAGTCCCGATAGCTCCTACGAGCAGTACTTC.

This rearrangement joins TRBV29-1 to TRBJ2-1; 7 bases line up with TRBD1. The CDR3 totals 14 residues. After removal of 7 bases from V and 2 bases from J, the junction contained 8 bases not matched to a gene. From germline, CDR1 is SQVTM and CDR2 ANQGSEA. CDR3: CSGERGGPYNEQFF. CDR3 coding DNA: TGCAGCGGCGAGAGAGGGGGCCCCTACAATGAGCAGTTCTTC.

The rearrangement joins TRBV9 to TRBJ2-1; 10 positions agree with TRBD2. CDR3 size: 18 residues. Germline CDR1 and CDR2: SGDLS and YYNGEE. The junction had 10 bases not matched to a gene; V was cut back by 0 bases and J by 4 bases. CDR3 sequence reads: CASSVEPLAGAPYNEQFF. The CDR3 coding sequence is TGTGCCAGCAGCGTAGAGCCCCTAGCGGGGGCCCCTTACAATGAGCAGTTCTTC.

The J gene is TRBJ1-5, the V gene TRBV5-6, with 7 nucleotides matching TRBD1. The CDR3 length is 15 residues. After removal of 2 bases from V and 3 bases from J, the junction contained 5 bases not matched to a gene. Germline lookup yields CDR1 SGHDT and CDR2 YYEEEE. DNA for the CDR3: TGTGCCAGCAGCTTACAGGGGTCATTCAATCAGCCCCAGCATTTT. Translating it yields CASSLQGSFNQPQHF. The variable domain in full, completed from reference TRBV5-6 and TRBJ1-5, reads DAGVTQSPTHLIKTRGQQVTLRCSPKSGHDTVSWYQQALGQGPQFIFQYYEEEERQRGNFPDRFSGHQFPNYSSELNVNALLLGDSALYLCASSLQGSFNQPQHFGDGTRLSIL.

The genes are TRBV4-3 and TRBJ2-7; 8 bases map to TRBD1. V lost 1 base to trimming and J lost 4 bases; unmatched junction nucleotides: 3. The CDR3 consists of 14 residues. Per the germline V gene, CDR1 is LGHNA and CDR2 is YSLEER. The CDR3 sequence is CASSQATGGYEQYF. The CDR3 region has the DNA TGCGCCAGCAGCCAAGCCACAGGGGGGTACGAGCAGTACTTC.

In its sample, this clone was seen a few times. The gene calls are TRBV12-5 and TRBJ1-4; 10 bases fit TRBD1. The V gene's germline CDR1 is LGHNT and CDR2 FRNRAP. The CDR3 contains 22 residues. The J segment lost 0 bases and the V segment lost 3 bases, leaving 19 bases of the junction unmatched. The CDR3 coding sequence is TGTGCTAGTGGTTTTTTTAAAACGGGGACAGGGGAGCGTCTTGCAACTAATGAAAAACTGTTTTTT. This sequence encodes CASGFFKTGTGERLATNEKLFF.

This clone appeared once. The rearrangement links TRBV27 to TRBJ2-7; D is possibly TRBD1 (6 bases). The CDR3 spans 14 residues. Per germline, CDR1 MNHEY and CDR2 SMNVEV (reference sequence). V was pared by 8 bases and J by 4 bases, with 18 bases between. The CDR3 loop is CASRPETGEYEQYF. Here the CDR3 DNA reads TGTGCCAGCCGCCCGGAGACAGGAGAGTACGAGCAGTACTTC.

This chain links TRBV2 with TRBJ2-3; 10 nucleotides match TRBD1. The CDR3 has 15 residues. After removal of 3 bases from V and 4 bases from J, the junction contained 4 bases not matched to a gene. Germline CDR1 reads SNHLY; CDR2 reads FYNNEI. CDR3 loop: CASSDGDRGPDTQYF. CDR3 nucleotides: TGTGCCAGCAGTGATGGGGACAGGGGCCCAGATACGCAGTATTTT.

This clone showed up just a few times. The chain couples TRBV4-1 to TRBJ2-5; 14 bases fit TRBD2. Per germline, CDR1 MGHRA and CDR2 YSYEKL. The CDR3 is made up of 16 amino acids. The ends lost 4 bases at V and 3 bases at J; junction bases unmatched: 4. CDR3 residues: CASSPGLAGEKETQYF. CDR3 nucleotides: TGCGCCAGCAGCCCGGGACTAGCGGGGGAAAAAGAGACCCAGTACTTC.

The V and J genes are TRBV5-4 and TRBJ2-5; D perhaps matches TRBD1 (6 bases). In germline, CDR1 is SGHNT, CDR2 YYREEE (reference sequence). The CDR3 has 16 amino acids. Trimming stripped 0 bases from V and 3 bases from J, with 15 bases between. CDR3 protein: CASSLARQQGKETQYF. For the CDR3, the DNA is TGTGCCAGCAGCTTGGCCCGGCAACAGGGAAAAGAGACCCAGTACTTC.

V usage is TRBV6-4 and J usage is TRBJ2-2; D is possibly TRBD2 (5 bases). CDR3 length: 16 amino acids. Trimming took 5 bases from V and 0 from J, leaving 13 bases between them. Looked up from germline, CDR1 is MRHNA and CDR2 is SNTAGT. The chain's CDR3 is CASSPYVGANTGELFF. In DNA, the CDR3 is TGTGCCAGCAGTCCCTATGTGGGAGCGAACACCGGGGAGCTGTTTTTT.

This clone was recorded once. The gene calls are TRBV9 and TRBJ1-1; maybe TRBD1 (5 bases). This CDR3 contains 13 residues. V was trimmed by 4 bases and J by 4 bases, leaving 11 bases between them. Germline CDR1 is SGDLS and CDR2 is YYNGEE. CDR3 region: CASSQGLGTEAFF. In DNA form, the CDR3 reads TGTGCCAGCAGCCAGGGCCTGGGCACTGAAGCTTTCTTT.

For the CDR3, the DNA is TGTGCCAGCAGCTTAGAAGGGGGTCAGCCCCAGCATTTT. This codes for CASSLEGGQPQHF. The rearrangement uses TRBV11-2 and TRBJ1-5; the D gene is possibly TRBD1 (6 bases). Germline loops: CDR1 SGHAT, CDR2 FQNNGV. The CDR3 extends over 13 amino acids. V was clipped by 0 bases and J by 6 bases, with 6 bases between them.

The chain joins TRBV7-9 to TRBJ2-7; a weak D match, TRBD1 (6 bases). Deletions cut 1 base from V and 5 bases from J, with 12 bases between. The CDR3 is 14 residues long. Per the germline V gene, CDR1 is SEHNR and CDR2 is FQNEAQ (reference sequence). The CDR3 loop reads CASSLGTAFNEQYF. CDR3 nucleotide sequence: TGTGCCAGCAGCTTAGGGACAGCCTTTAACGAGCAGTACTTC.